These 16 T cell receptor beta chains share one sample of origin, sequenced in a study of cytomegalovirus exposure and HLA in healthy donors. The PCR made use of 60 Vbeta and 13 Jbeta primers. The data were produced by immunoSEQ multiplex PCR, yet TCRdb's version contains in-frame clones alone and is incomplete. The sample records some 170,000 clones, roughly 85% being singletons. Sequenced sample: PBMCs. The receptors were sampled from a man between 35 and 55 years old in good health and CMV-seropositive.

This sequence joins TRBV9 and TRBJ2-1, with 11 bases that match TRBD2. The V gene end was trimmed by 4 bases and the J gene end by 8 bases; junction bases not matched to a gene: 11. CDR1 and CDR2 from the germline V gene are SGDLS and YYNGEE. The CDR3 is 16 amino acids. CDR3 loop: CASSPGGLAVVYEQFF. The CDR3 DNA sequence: TGTGCCAGCAGCCCCGGGGGACTAGCGGTTGTCTATGAGCAGTTCTTC.

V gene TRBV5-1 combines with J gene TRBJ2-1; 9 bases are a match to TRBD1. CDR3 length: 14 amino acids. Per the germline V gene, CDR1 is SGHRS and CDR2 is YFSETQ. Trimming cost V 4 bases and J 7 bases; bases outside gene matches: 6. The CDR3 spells CASSKSTGGNEQFF. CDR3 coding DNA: TGCGCCAGCAGCAAATCGACAGGGGGTAATGAGCAGTTCTTC.

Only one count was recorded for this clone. The CDR3 reads CASSLVAGANTGELFF. DNA for the CDR3: TGCGCCAGCAGCTTGGTAGCGGGGGCGAACACCGGGGAGCTGTTTTTT. This chain joins TRBV5-1 and TRBJ2-2; 9 nucleotides match TRBD2. Germline V gene lookup returns CDR1 SGHRS and CDR2 YFSETQ. CDR3 length: 16 amino acids. V shed 0 bases and J 0 bases; nucleotides not matched to a gene: 0.

CDR3 bases: TGTGCCAGCAGCCAAGGACTAGCATCCACAGATACGCAGTATTTT. Its translation: CASSQGLASTDTQYF. This chain connects TRBV5-6 to TRBJ2-3, with 8 bases matching TRBD2. CDR3 length: 15 residues. J lost 2 bases, V lost 4 bases, and 6 bases had no gene match. The germline V gene encodes CDR1 SGHDT and CDR2 YYEEEE.

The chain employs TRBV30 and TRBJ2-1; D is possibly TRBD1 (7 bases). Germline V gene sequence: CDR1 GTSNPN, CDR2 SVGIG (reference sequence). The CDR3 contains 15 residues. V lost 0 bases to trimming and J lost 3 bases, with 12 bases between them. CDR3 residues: CAWSVGQGGYNEQFF. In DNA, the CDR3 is TGTGCCTGGAGTGTAGGGCAGGGGGGCTACAATGAGCAGTTCTTC.

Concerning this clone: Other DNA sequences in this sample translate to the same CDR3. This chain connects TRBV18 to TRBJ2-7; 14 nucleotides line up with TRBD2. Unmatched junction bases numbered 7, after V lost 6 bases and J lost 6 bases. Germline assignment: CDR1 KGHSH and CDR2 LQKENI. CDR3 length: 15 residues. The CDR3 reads CASSPGLAGGGEQYF. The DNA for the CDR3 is TGTGCCAGCTCCCCAGGACTAGCGGGAGGTGGCGAGCAGTACTTC.

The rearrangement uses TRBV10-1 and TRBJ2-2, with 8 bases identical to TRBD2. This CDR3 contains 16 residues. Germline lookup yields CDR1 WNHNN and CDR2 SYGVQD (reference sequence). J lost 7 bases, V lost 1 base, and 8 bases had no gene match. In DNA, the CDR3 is TGCGCCAGCAGTGAGTATTACGGGAGGGCGGTCGGGGAGCTGTTTTTT. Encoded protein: CASSEYYGRAVGELFF.

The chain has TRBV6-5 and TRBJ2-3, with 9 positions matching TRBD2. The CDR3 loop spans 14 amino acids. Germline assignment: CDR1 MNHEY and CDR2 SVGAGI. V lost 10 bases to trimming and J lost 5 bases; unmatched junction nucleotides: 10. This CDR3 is CAIGSGRIVDTQYF. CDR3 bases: TGTGCCATCGGTAGCGGGAGAATCGTAGATACGCAGTATTTT.

As DNA, the CDR3 is TGTGCCAGCAGTGAGGCGACAGGGCTGAGGGAGACCCAGTACTTC. It translates to CASSEATGLRETQYF. The chain joins TRBV6-1 to TRBJ2-5; 7 bases line up with TRBD1. From germline, CDR1 is MNHNS and CDR2 SASEGT. This CDR3 is built from 15 residues. With V trimmed by 3 bases and J by 5 bases, 9 bases remained unmatched.

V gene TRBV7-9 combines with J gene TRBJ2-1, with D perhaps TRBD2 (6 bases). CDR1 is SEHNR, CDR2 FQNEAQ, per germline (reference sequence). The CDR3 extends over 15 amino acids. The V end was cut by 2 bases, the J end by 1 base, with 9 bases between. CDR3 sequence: CASSLLGGSYNEQFF. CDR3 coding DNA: TGTGCCAGCAGCTTATTGGGGGGTTCCTACAATGAGCAGTTCTTC.

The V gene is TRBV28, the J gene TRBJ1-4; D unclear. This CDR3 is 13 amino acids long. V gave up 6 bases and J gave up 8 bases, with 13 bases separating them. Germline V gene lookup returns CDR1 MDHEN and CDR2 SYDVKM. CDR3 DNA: TGTGCCAGCAGCTCCTCTTGGGAGGAAAAACTGTTTTTT. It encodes CASSSSWEEKLFF.

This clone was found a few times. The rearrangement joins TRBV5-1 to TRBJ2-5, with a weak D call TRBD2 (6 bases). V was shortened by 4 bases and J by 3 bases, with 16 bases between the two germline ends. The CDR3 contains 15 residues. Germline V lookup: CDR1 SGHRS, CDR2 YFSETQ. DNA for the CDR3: TGCGCCAGCAGCCCGGTCGGGACGGGGGAAGAGACCCAGTACTTC. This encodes CASSPVGTGEETQYF.

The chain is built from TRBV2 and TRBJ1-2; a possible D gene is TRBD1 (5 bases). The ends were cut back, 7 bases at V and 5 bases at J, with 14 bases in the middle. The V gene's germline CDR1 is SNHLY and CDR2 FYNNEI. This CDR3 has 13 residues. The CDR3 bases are TGTGCCAGCACTCTGGAGGGGAGATATGGCTACACCTTC. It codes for CASTLEGRYGYTF.

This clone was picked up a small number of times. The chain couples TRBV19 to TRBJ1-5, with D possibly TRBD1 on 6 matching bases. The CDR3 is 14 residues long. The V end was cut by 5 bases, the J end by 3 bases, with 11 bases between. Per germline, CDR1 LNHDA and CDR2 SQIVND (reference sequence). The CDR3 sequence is CASSVRDTNQPQHF. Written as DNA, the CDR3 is TGTGCCAGTAGTGTAAGGGACACCAATCAGCCCCAGCATTTT.

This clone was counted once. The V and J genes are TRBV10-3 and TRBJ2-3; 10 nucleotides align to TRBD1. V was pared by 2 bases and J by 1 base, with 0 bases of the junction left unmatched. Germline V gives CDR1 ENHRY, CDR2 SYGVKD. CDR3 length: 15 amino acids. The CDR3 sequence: CAISEGQGGTDTQYF. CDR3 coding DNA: TGTGCCATCAGTGAGGGACAGGGGGGCACAGATACGCAGTATTTT.

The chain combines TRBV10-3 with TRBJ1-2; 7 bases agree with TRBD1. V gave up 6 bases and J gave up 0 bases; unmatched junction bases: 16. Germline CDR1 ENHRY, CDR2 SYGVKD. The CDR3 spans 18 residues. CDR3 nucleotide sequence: TGTGCCATCAGCGGGCCCACCCGACAGGGACGAGCTAACTATGGCTACACCTTC. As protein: CAISGPTRQGRANYGYTF.